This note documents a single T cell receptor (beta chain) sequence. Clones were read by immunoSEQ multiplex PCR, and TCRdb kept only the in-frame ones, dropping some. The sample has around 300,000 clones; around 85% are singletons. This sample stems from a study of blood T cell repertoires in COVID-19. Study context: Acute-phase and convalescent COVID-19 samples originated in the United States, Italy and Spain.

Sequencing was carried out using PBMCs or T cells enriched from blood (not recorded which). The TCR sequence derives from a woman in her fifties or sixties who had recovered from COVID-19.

In DNA, the CDR3 is TGTGCCAGCAGCGTAGCGTCGGCAGGCGACAATGAGCAGTTCTTC. This translates into CASSVASAGDNEQFF. The chain uses TRBV9 and TRBJ2-1; D is undetermined. The ends were cut back, 0 bases at V and 5 bases at J, with 12 bases in the middle. CDR3 length: 15 residues. CDR1 and CDR2 (germline): SGDLS, YYNGEE.